The TCR beta chain described here comes from a study of early T cells in non-severe SARS-CoV-2 infection. Whole-study context: From unsorted whole blood, bulk RNA was sequenced, and the chains remained unpaired. Study outcomes and limitations: Anti-spike CD8 responses were favored in VDJdb matching, and private and CD4 specificities were missed.

The CDR3 runs 19 residues. In germline, CDR1 is SGHVS, CDR2 FNYEAQ. V was trimmed by 1 base and J by 1 base, leaving 21 bases between them. This clonotype has ten or more counts. Its antigen is not known. Attachment of unique molecular identifiers was made to individual cDNA molecules. TCRdb re-called the 5' RACE reads with MiXCR, one entry per CDR3 protein. The sample shows some 70,000 distinct CDR3 sequences, 8% to 9.5% of them seen only once. This TCR was sampled from an adult who was a healthcare worker with PCR-confirmed SARS-CoV-2 infection or an uninfected control (not recorded which). V gene TRBV7-6 combines with J gene TRBJ2-3; D possibly corresponds to TRBD1 (5 bases). Sequenced input: whole blood. The CDR3 DNA sequence: TGTGCCAGCAGCTTAGAGCGCCAGGGCCTAGAGGAAGGCACAGATACGCAGTATTTT. Its protein is CASSLERQGLEEGTDTQYF.